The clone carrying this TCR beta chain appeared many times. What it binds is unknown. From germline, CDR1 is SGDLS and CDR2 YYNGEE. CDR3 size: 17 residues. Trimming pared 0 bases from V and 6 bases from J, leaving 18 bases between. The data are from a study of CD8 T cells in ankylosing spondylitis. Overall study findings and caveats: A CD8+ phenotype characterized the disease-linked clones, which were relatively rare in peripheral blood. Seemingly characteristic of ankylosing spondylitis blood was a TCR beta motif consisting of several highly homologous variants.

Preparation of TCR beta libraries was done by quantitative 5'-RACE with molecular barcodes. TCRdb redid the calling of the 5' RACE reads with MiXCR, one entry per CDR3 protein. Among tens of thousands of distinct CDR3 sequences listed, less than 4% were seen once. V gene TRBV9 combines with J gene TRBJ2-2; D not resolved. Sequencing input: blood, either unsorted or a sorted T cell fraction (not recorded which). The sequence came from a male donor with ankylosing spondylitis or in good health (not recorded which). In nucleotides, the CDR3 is TGTGCCAGCAGCGTAGCTTCCTGGCCCCAAGACTCCGGGGAGCTGTTTTTT. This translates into CASSVASWPQDSGELFF. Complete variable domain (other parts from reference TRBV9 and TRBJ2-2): DSGVTQTPKHLITATGQRVTLRCSPRSGDLSVYWYQQSLDQGLQFLIQYYNGEERAKGNILERFSAQQFPDLHSELNLSSLELGDSALYFCASSVASWPQDSGELFFGEGSRLTVL.